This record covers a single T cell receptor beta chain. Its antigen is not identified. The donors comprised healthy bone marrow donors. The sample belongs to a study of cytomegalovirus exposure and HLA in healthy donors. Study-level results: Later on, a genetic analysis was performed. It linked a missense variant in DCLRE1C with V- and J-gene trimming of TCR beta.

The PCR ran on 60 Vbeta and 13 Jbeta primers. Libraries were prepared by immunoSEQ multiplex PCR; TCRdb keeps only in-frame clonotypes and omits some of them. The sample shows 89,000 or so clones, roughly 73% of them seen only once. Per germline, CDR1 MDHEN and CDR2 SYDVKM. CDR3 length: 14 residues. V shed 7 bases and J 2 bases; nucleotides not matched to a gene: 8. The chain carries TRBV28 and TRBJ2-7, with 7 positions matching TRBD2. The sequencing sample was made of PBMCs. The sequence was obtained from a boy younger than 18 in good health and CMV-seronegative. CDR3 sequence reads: CASTPRREPYEQYF. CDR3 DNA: TGTGCCAGCACCCCTCGGCGGGAGCCCTACGAGCAGTACTTC.